This paragraph reports one TCR beta chain. Its antigen is as yet unknown. Amplification used 60 Vbeta primers and 13 Jbeta primers. Sequenced by immunoSEQ multiplex PCR; TCRdb stores in-frame clones only, minus some. Of over 200,000 clones detected, more than 85% appear once; the ten largest clones hold roughly 0.99%. This entry is derived from a study of cytomegalovirus exposure and HLA in healthy donors. With V trimmed by 7 bases and J by 2 bases, 11 bases remained unmatched. Germline assignment: CDR1 SGHNT and CDR2 YENEEA. The CDR3 has 16 residues. Findings and caveats of the study: A likely sequencing artifact accounted for one observed cluster of highly shared sequence variants.

This TCR was sampled from a woman younger than 35 in good health and CMV-seronegative. The sample consisted of PBMCs. The chain joins TRBV11-3 to TRBJ2-7, with 10 positions matching TRBD1. The CDR3, as DNA: TGTGCCAGCACCACAAACCGGGACAGGGGTACCTACGAGCAGTACTTC. Protein product: CASTTNRDRGTYEQYF.